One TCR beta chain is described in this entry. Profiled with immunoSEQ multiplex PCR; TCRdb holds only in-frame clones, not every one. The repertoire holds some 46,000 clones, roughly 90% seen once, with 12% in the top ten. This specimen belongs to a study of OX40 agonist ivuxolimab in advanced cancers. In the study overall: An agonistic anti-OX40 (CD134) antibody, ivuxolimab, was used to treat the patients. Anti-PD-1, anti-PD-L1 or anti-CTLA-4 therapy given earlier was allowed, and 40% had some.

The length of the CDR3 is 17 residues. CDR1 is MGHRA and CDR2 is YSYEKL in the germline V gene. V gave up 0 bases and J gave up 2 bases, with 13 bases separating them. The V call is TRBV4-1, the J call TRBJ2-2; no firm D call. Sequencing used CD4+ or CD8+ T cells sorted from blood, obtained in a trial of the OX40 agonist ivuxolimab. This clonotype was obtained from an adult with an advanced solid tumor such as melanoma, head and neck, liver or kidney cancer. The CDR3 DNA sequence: TGCGCCAGCAGCCAAGATCCATGGCAGGTCAACACCGGGGAGCTGTTTTTT. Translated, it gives CASSQDPWQVNTGELFF.